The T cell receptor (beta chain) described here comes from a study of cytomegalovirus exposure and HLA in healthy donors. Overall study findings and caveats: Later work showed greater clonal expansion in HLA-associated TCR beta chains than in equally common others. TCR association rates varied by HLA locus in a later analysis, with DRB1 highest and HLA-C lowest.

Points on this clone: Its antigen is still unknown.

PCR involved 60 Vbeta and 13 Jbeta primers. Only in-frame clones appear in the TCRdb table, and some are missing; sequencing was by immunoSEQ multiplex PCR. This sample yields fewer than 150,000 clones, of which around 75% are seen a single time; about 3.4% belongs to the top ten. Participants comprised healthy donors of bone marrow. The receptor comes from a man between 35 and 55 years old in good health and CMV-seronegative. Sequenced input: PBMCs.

The CDR3 DNA follows: TGTGCCTGGAGTAGGGCTAGCGGGGGAGGAAACCAGTACTTC. It encodes CAWSRASGGGNQYF. The J gene is TRBJ2-5, the V gene TRBV30, with 10 bases fitting TRBD2. CDR3 length equals 14 residues. Unmatched junction bases numbered 10, after V lost 2 bases and J lost 10 bases. Germline CDR1 reads GTSNPN; CDR2 reads SVGIG (reference sequence).